This T cell receptor beta chain was sequenced for a study of cytomegalovirus exposure and HLA in healthy donors. Study observations and caveats: What TCR beta sequences reportedly achieved was accurate prediction of HLA-A and HLA-B alleles in most subjects.

This CDR3 has 12 residues. The V gene's germline CDR1 is MNHNY and CDR2 SVGAGI (reference sequence). V was trimmed by 5 bases and J by 9 bases, leaving 8 bases between them. This clone was recorded once. Its antigen is unidentified. Both 60 Vbeta primers and 13 Jbeta primers went into the PCR. The method was immunoSEQ multiplex PCR; TCRdb's version includes in-frame clones alone and lacks a portion of them. The sample has 130,000 to 150,000 clones, approximately 80% seen once. The chain recombines TRBV6-6 with TRBJ1-6; D gene ambiguous. Sequenced input: PBMCs. The source is a man aged 40-49 years in good health and CMV-seropositive. The CDR3 sequence: CASSLNSSPLHF. CDR3 nucleotide sequence: TGTGCCAGCAGTCTTAATAGTTCACCCCTCCACTTT.